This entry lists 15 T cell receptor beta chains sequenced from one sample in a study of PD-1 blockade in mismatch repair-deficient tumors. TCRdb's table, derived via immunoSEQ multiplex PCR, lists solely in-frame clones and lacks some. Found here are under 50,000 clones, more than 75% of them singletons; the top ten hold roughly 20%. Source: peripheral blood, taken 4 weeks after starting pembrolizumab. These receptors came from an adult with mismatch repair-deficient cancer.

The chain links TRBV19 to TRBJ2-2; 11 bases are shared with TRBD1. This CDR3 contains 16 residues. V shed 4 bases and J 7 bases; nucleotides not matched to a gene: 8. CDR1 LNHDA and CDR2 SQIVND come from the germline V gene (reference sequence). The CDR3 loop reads CASSTTPGQGVGELFF. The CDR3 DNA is TGTGCCAGTAGTACCACCCCGGGACAGGGGGTCGGGGAGCTGTTTTTT.

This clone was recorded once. The CDR3 loop reads CASTSGARGLYEQYF. CDR3 bases: TGTGCCAGCACCTCCGGGGCGAGGGGACTTTACGAGCAGTACTTC. The chain uses TRBV6-5 and TRBJ2-7; tentatively, D is TRBD2 (6 bases). The V end was cut by 7 bases, the J end by 4 bases, with 20 bases between. Germline V gives CDR1 MNHEY, CDR2 SVGAGI. The CDR3 length is 15 residues.

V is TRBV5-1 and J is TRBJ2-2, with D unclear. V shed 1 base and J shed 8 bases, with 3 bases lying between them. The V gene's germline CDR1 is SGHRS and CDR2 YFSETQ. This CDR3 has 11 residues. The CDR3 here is CASSLSGELFF. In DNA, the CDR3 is TGCGCCAGCAGCTTGAGTGGGGAGCTGTTTTTT.

The chain's CDR3 is CASSPGTSGPHGYEQYF. CDR3 nucleotides: TGTGCCAGCAGCCCCGGGACTAGCGGGCCCCACGGTTACGAGCAGTACTTC. This rearrangement joins TRBV28 to TRBJ2-7; 12 bases match TRBD2. The germline V gene has CDR1 MDHEN and CDR2 SYDVKM. The CDR3 length is 17 residues. Unmatched junction bases numbered 13, after V lost 6 bases and J lost 4 bases.

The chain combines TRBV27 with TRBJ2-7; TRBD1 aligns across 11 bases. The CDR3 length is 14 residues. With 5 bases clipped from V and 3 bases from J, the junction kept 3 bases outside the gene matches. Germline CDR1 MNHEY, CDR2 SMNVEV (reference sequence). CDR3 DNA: TGTGCCAGCAGTATCGGGACAGGGGGCTACGAGCAGTACTTC. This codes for CASSIGTGGYEQYF.

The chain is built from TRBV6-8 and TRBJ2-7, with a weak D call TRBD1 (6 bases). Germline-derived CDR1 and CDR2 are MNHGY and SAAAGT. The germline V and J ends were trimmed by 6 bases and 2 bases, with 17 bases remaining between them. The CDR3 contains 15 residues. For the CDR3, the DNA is TGTGCCAGCAGGTACCCGGGACACCTAACCTACGAGCAGTACTTC. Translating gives CASRYPGHLTYEQYF.

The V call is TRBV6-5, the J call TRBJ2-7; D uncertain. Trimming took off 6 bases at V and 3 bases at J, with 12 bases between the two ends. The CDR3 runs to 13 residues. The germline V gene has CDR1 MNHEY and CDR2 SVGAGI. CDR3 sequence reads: CASRKRQIYEQYF. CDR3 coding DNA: TGTGCCAGCAGGAAAAGACAAATCTACGAGCAGTACTTC.

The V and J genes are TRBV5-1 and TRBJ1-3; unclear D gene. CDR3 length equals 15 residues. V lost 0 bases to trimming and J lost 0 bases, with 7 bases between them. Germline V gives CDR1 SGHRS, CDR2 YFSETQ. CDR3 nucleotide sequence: TGCGCCAGCAGCTTGGACCAGGCCTCTGGAAACACCATATATTTT. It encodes CASSLDQASGNTIYF.

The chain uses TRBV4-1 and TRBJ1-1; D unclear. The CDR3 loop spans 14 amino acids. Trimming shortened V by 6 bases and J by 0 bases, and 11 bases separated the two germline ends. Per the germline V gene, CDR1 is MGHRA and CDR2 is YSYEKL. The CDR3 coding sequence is TGCGCCAGCAGACCTGGCCCTTTGAACACTGAAGCTTTCTTT. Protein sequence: CASRPGPLNTEAFF.

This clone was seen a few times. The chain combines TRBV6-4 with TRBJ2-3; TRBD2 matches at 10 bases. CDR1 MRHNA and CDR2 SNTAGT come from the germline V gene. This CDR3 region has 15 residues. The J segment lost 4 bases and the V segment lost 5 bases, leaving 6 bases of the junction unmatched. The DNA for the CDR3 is TGTGCCAGCAGTCCCCTAGCGGGAGAGGCAGATACGCAGTATTTT. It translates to CASSPLAGEADTQYF.

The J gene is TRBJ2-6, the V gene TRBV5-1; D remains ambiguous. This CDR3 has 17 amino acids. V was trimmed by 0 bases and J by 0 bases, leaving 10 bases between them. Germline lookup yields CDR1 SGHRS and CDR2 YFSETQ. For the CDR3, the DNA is TGCGCCAGCAGCTTGGACTACAGACTCTCTGGGGCCAACGTCCTGACTTTC. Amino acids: CASSLDYRLSGANVLTF.

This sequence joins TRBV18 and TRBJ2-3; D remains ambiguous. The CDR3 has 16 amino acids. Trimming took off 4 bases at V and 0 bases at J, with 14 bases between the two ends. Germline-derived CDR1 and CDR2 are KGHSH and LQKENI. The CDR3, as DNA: TGTGCCAGCTCACTCGTGAAAGCGCTGAGCACAGATACGCAGTATTTT. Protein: CASSLVKALSTDTQYF.

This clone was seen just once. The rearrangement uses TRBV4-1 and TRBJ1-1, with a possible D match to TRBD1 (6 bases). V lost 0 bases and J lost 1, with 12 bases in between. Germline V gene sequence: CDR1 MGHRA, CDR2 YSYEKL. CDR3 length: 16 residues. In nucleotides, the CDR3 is TGCGCCAGCAGCCAAGAAATCGGACAGACGAACACTGAAGCTTTCTTT. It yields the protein CASSQEIGQTNTEAFF.

For the CDR3, the DNA is TGTGCCAGCAGCGGCACCCGGGACAGGGGGGACTATGGCTACACCTTC. Amino acids: CASSGTRDRGDYGYTF. This sequence joins TRBV9 and TRBJ1-2, with 11 bases matching TRBD1. The CDR3 contains 16 residues. V lost 3 bases to trimming and J lost 3 bases; unmatched junction nucleotides: 7. Per the germline V gene, CDR1 is SGDLS and CDR2 is YYNGEE.

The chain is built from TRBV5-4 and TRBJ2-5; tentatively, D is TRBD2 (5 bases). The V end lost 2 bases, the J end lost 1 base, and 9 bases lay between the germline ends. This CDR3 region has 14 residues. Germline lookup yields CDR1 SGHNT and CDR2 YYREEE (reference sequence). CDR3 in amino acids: CASSFRGFQETQYF. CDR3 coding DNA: TGTGCCAGCAGCTTCCGCGGGTTCCAAGAGACCCAGTACTTC.